The table lists the clone carrying this T cell receptor beta chain with a count of one. Trimming pared 5 bases from V and 8 bases from J, leaving 10 bases between. The CDR3 runs to 12 residues. The germline gives CDR1 SGHTA, CDR2 FQGNSA. The data derive from a study of shared clonotypes between healthy human individuals. Genomic DNA (from each subset) was split evenly across several immunoSEQ plates. Repertoires were generated with immunoSEQ multiplex PCR, while TCRdb's copy carries only in-frame clones and drops some. The profile shows about half a million clones, around 73% of them singletons. Sequenced sample: PBMCs. The V call is TRBV7-2, the J call TRBJ2-4; D is ambiguous. The sequence came from a woman aged 40 to 50 in good health. Some clones in this sample may be carry-over from other donors' samples. This CDR3 is CASSISWDIQYF. The DNA for the CDR3 is TGTGCCAGCAGCATCAGTTGGGACATTCAGTACTTC.